The 15 T cell receptor beta chains reported below all come from one sample, sequenced in a study of blood T cell repertoires in COVID-19. The method was immunoSEQ multiplex PCR; TCRdb's version includes in-frame clones alone and lacks a portion of them. The table has 35,000 to 45,000 clones, less than 90% seen once. The sample taken for sequencing was peripheral blood. Receptor source: a man between 65 and 85 years old with acute or convalescent COVID-19.

V is TRBV6-6 and J is TRBJ1-2; weak D call: TRBD1 (6 bases). The CDR3 spans 13 residues. V lost 6 bases and J 7 bases, leaving 15 bases between the germline ends. Germline CDR1 and CDR2: MNHNY and SVGAGI (reference sequence). CDR3 coding DNA: TGTGCCAGCAGAGAATCAGGGGTCTCTGGCTACACCTTC. Translated: CASRESGVSGYTF.

V usage is TRBV9 and J usage is TRBJ1-2; TRBD1 matches 7 bases. Germline CDR1 SGDLS, CDR2 YYNGEE. V dropped 5 bases and J dropped 7; count of bases not matched to a gene: 11. CDR3 length: 14 amino acids. Written as DNA, the CDR3 is TGTGCCAGCAGTTCTACAGGGGTTTCTGCTGGCTACACCTTC. Translating gives CASSSTGVSAGYTF.

This chain joins TRBV5-1 and TRBJ2-1; TRBD1 is a possible D gene (8 bases). CDR1 is SGHRS, CDR2 YFSETQ, per germline. V lost 6 bases to trimming and J lost 7 bases, with 17 bases between them. The CDR3 has 14 residues. As DNA, the CDR3 is TGCGCCAGCACCTTCAGGGGGCGGGGGAATGAGCAGTTCTTC. Its protein is CASTFRGRGNEQFF.

The chain recombines TRBV6-5 with TRBJ2-1; a weak D match, TRBD2 (6 bases). V shed 6 bases and J shed 3 bases, with 15 bases lying between them. The CDR3 sequence is 15 residues long. The V gene's germline CDR1 is MNHEY and CDR2 SVGAGI. CDR3 in amino acids: CASRPRDWNYNEQFF. The CDR3 DNA follows: TGTGCCAGCAGACCCCGGGACTGGAACTACAATGAGCAGTTCTTC.

The rearrangement joins TRBV5-1 to TRBJ1-1; 11 bases line up with TRBD1. Germline trimming cut 4 bases from V and 5 bases from J; bases unmatched to any gene: 4. CDR3 length: 14 residues. Per the germline V gene, CDR1 is SGHRS and CDR2 is YFSETQ. The CDR3 spells CASSPGTGGTEAFF. The CDR3 DNA sequence: TGCGCCAGCAGCCCCGGGACAGGGGGGACTGAAGCTTTCTTT.

V and J are TRBV5-1 and TRBJ1-2, with 9 positions matching TRBD1. This CDR3 is 15 amino acids long. Germline CDR1 is SGHRS and CDR2 is YFSETQ. V lost 4 bases, J lost 2 bases, and 6 bases stayed unmatched. CDR3 sequence: CASSTSGTGNYGYTF. The CDR3 bases are TGCGCCAGCAGCACCTCCGGGACAGGGAACTATGGCTACACCTTC.

This sequence joins TRBV6-5 and TRBJ2-5, with 9 bases lining up with TRBD1. CDR3 size: 13 residues. The trim removed 7 bases at V and 5 bases at J, leaving 5 bases unmatched. Germline V gives CDR1 MNHEY, CDR2 SVGAGI. The CDR3 coding sequence is TGTGCCAGCAATCGGGACAGGGACGAGACCCAGTACTTC. Protein product: CASNRDRDETQYF.

This chain connects TRBV28 to TRBJ2-7; D remains unclear. This CDR3 region has 12 residues. Germline V gives CDR1 MDHEN, CDR2 SYDVKM. Trimming stripped 1 base from V and 4 bases from J, with 5 bases between. CDR3 region: CASSLFRYEQYF. CDR3 nucleotide sequence: TGTGCCAGCAGTTTATTTAGATACGAGCAGTACTTC.

J is TRBJ1-5 and V is TRBV6-2 or TRBV6-3, with D perhaps matching TRBD1 (5 bases). This CDR3 spans 14 amino acids. Germline V gene lookup returns CDR1 MNHEY and CDR2 SVGEGT. Deletions cut 2 bases from V and 1 base from J, with 6 bases between. The CDR3 region is CASSYGQSNQPQHF. Here the CDR3 DNA reads TGTGCCAGCAGTTACGGACAAAGCAATCAGCCCCAGCATTTT.

The rearrangement joins TRBV24-1 to TRBJ2-7; 8 bases agree with TRBD1. Per the germline V gene, CDR1 is KGHDR and CDR2 is SFDVKD. This CDR3 region has 15 residues. V shed 9 bases, J shed 0 bases, and the junction held 9 bases outside the gene matches. The CDR3 spells CATATGTGYSYEQYF. The CDR3 nucleotides read TGTGCCACCGCAACCGGGACAGGATACTCCTACGAGCAGTACTTC.

This clone turned up a few times. The genes are TRBV19 and TRBJ1-1; D might be TRBD1 (5 bases). Per germline, CDR1 LNHDA and CDR2 SQIVND (reference sequence). Deletions cut 6 bases from V and 3 bases from J, with 14 bases between. This CDR3 is 14 amino acids long. CDR3 loop: CASSLIRGDTEAFF. The CDR3, as DNA: TGTGCCAGTAGCCTGATAAGGGGCGACACTGAAGCTTTCTTT.

The rearrangement joins TRBV11-3 to TRBJ2-1, with TRBD2 as a possible D gene (5 bases). The CDR3 has 16 amino acids. V was pared by 0 bases and J by 4 bases, with 13 bases between. The germline V gene encodes CDR1 SGHNT and CDR2 YENEEA. For the CDR3, the DNA is TGTGCCAGCAGCTTAGACCCACTAGGAGGTTACAATGAGCAGTTCTTC. As protein: CASSLDPLGGYNEQFF.

J is TRBJ2-2 and V is TRBV19, with a possible D match to TRBD1 (5 bases). Germline V gene lookup returns CDR1 LNHDA and CDR2 SQIVND (reference sequence). Trimming shortened V by 4 bases and J by 6 bases, and 24 bases separated the two germline ends. This CDR3 comprises 18 residues. For the CDR3, the DNA is TGTGCCAGTAGTAGTCAGGGATATGGTAAGGGGAAGGCCGGGGAGCTGTTTTTT. Translated, it gives CASSSQGYGKGKAGELFF.

This chain uses TRBV7-2 with TRBJ2-3, with D perhaps TRBD1 (6 bases). Trimming took off 5 bases at V and 5 bases at J, with 11 bases between the two ends. This CDR3 has 13 amino acids. The germline V gene has CDR1 SGHTA and CDR2 FQGNSA. The CDR3 nucleotides are TGTGCCAGCAGCGAAGTCAGGGGAGATACGCAGTATTTT. Protein: CASSEVRGDTQYF.

This chain connects TRBV7-9 to TRBJ1-6; D is possibly TRBD1 (5 bases). This CDR3 has 15 amino acids. CDR1 is SEHNR and CDR2 is FQNEAQ in the germline V gene (reference sequence). Trimming took 2 bases from V and 10 from J, leaving 15 bases between them. Here the CDR3 reads CASSLSPGLKSPLHF. CDR3 DNA sequence: TGTGCCAGCAGCTTAAGTCCAGGGCTGAAGTCACCCCTCCACTTT.